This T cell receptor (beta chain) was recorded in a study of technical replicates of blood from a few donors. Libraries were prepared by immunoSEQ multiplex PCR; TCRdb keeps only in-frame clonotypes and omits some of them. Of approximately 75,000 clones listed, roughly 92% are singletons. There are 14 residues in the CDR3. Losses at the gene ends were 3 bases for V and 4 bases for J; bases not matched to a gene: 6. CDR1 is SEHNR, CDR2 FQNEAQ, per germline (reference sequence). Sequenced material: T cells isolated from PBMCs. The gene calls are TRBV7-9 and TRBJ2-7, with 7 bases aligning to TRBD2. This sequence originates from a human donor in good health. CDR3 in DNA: TGTGCCAGCAGCTTGGGGGGGACCTTATACGAGCAGTACTTC. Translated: CASSLGGTLYEQYF.